These 23 T cell receptor beta chains were all obtained from the same sample, sequenced in a study of blood T cell repertoires in COVID-19. The table came from immunoSEQ multiplex PCR; TCRdb's copy has only in-frame clones and leaves some out. The sample has about 140,000 clones, 82% seen once. Sequencing was carried out using peripheral blood. All receptors come from a woman of 80 years or more with acute or convalescent COVID-19.

The rearrangement uses TRBV12-3 or TRBV12-4 and TRBJ2-7, with TRBD2 matching 11 bases. The CDR3 covers 13 residues. V trimming: 7 bases; J trimming: 9 bases; junction bases outside the gene matches: 8. The CDR3 sequence is CASNLSGRARQYF. CDR3 sequence (DNA): TGTGCCAGCAACCTTAGCGGGAGGGCCCGGCAGTACTTC.

This clone was found a few times. The chain employs TRBV7-9 and TRBJ2-1; 13 nucleotides align to TRBD2. Germline CDR1 SEHNR, CDR2 FQNEAQ (reference sequence). This CDR3 is built from 19 residues. V dropped 3 bases and J dropped 0; count of bases not matched to a gene: 8. CDR3 sequence: CASSLGLAGRLYSYNEQFF. The CDR3 DNA follows: TGTGCCAGCAGCTTGGGACTAGCGGGACGACTATACTCCTACAATGAGCAGTTCTTC.

This clone was observed once. The chain combines TRBV5-1 with TRBJ1-1; 7 bases fit TRBD1. The V gene's germline CDR1 is SGHRS and CDR2 YFSETQ. The CDR3 consists of 16 residues. Trimming at V came to 4 bases and at J to 2 bases, leaving 11 bases not matched to a gene. CDR3: CASSAGQLNFNTEAFF. For the CDR3, the DNA is TGCGCCAGCAGCGCGGGACAGCTAAATTTCAACACTGAAGCTTTCTTT.

The chain employs TRBV19 and TRBJ2-7; D is perhaps TRBD1 (6 bases). The CDR3 has 13 amino acids. The germline gives CDR1 LNHDA, CDR2 SQIVND (reference sequence). Between the trimmed V and J ends, which lost 6 bases and 0 bases, there was a span of 9 bases. The CDR3 region has the DNA TGTGCCAGTAGAGACAGGAACTCCTACGAGCAGTACTTC. Protein: CASRDRNSYEQYF.

This chain uses TRBV5-1 with TRBJ1-5; 10 nucleotides line up with TRBD1. Germline CDR1 SGHRS, CDR2 YFSETQ. V was pared by 3 bases and J by 4 bases, with 4 bases of the junction left unmatched. The CDR3 is made up of 15 amino acids. DNA for the CDR3: TGCGCCAGCAGCTGGACAGGGGGGTTAAATCAGCCCCAGCATTTT. This encodes CASSWTGGLNQPQHF. The full variable domain, completed using reference TRBV5-1 and TRBJ1-5, is KAGVTQTPRYLIKTRGQQVTLSCSPISGHRSVSWYQQTPGQGLQFLFEYFSETQRNKGNFPGRFSGRQFSNSRSEMNVSTLELGDSALYLCASSWTGGLNQPQHFGDGTRLSIL.

The chain has TRBV11-2 and TRBJ2-1; the D is unclear. CDR1 is SGHAT and CDR2 is FQNNGV in the germline V gene. Between the trimmed V and J ends, which lost 0 bases and 2 bases, there was a span of 8 bases. This CDR3 has 15 residues. The CDR3 is CASSLDPLAYNEQFF. The CDR3 bases are TGTGCCAGCAGCTTAGATCCGCTAGCCTACAATGAGCAGTTCTTC.

The V and J genes are TRBV18 and TRBJ1-1; a possible D gene is TRBD1 (5 bases). Germline CDR1 reads KGHSH; CDR2 reads LQKENI. This CDR3 is built from 15 residues. V lost 3 bases, J lost 2 bases, and 13 bases lay in between. DNA for the CDR3: TGTGCCAGCTCACCCAACGCGGGGGTCAACACTGAAGCTTTCTTT. Protein sequence: CASSPNAGVNTEAFF.

This clone was recorded only once. The rearrangement links TRBV5-1 to TRBJ2-6; unclear D gene. The CDR3 extends over 15 amino acids. Germline V gene sequence: CDR1 SGHRS, CDR2 YFSETQ. The V end lost 4 bases, the J end lost 1 base, and 9 bases lay between the germline ends. The CDR3 sequence: CASSLQLSGANVLTF. CDR3 coding DNA: TGCGCCAGCAGCCTACAGTTATCTGGGGCCAACGTCCTGACTTTC.

This clone was seen just once. V gene TRBV2 combines with J gene TRBJ1-2; D is unclear. V lost 0 bases and J 7 bases, leaving 12 bases between the germline ends. The CDR3 covers 14 residues. The germline V gene has CDR1 SNHLY and CDR2 FYNNEI. CDR3 loop: CASSEARSNIGYTF. CDR3 DNA: TGTGCCAGCAGTGAAGCGAGGAGCAATATTGGCTACACCTTC.

This clone was counted between two and nine times. The chain has TRBV7-9 and TRBJ1-1, with 9 nucleotides matching TRBD1. The V and J ends lost 4 bases and 0 bases, in that order; junction bases with no gene match: 9. Germline CDR1 SEHNR, CDR2 FQNEAQ (reference sequence). The CDR3 consists of 17 residues. As DNA, the CDR3 is TGTGCCAGCAGCTCCCAGACAGGGGGAATGGTGAACACTGAAGCTTTCTTT. This sequence encodes CASSSQTGGMVNTEAFF.

This chain joins TRBV19 and TRBJ2-7; D is perhaps TRBD2 (6 bases). Germline lookup yields CDR1 LNHDA and CDR2 SQIVND (reference sequence). V shed 5 bases and J shed 0 bases, with 14 bases lying between them. This CDR3 has 15 residues. CDR3 region: CASSPSAGISYEQYF. As DNA, the CDR3 is TGTGCCAGTAGTCCTTCCGCGGGAATCTCCTACGAGCAGTACTTC.

The CDR3 loop reads CASSFVGTEAFF. The CDR3 coding sequence is TGTGCCAGCAGTTTTGTCGGGACTGAAGCTTTCTTT. This chain links TRBV28 with TRBJ1-1, with no clear D. Germline V gives CDR1 MDHEN, CDR2 SYDVKM. CDR3 length: 12 amino acids. Trimming pared 3 bases from V and 5 bases from J, leaving 7 bases between.

V usage is TRBV11-2 and J usage is TRBJ1-2, with D possibly being TRBD1 (6 bases). Germline values: CDR1 SGHAT, CDR2 FQNNGV. The CDR3 loop spans 15 amino acids. V was cut by 1 base and J by 7 bases, with 16 bases left in between. The CDR3 region is CASSLVRGAGGGYTF. CDR3 DNA: TGTGCCAGCAGCTTAGTGCGGGGGGCCGGTGGTGGCTACACCTTC.

The chain combines TRBV19 with TRBJ1-2; 9 bases are shared with TRBD1. The germline gives CDR1 LNHDA, CDR2 SQIVND (reference sequence). This CDR3 is 15 amino acids long. Germline trimming cut 3 bases from V and 8 bases from J; bases unmatched to any gene: 10. The DNA of the CDR3 is TGTGCCAGTAGTATCCGCCCGGGACAGGGTTCGGGCTACACCTTC. Translation: CASSIRPGQGSGYTF.

The rearrangement links TRBV27 to TRBJ1-1, with D tentatively TRBD1 (5 bases). Per germline, CDR1 MNHEY and CDR2 SMNVEV (reference sequence). The CDR3 is 15 amino acids. Trimming pared 3 bases from V and 6 bases from J, leaving 17 bases between. In DNA form, the CDR3 reads TGTGCCAGCAGTTTGGGAGGGCAGGGTGGCCCTGAAGCTTTCTTT. Translated, it gives CASSLGGQGGPEAFF.

The chain has TRBV19 and TRBJ2-5; D is ambiguous. Trimming stripped 1 base from V and 0 bases from J, with 9 bases between. The CDR3 sequence is 15 residues long. Germline V CDR1 and CDR2: LNHDA, SQIVND (reference sequence). The CDR3 bases are TGTGCCAGTAGTATAGGAAGAGTGGACCAAGAGACCCAGTACTTC. Translating gives CASSIGRVDQETQYF.

This clone was recorded a few times. The chain uses TRBV10-1 and TRBJ1-3; TRBD1 matches at 8 bases. CDR1 and CDR2 (germline): WNHNN, SYGVQD (reference sequence). J lost 2 bases, V lost 2 bases, and 2 bases had no gene match. This CDR3 has 15 amino acids. Here the CDR3 reads CASSEGQGTGNTIYF. CDR3 bases: TGCGCCAGCAGTGAGGGACAGGGAACTGGAAACACCATATATTTT.

The chain carries TRBV27 and TRBJ2-3; D is perhaps TRBD2 (5 bases). This CDR3 is 14 amino acids long. Trimming shortened V by 5 bases and J by 1 base, and 10 bases separated the two germline ends. Germline CDR1 MNHEY, CDR2 SMNVEV (reference sequence). The DNA for the CDR3 is TGTGCCAGCAGTACCTTCGGGGGCACAGATACGCAGTATTTT. This encodes CASSTFGGTDTQYF.

The V gene is TRBV30, the J gene TRBJ1-3; weak D call: TRBD1 (6 bases). The germline CDR1 and CDR2 sequences are GTSNPN and SVGIG (reference sequence). Trimming took 7 bases from V and 6 from J, leaving 22 bases between them. The CDR3 extends over 15 amino acids. Written as DNA, the CDR3 is TGTGCCTTGACCCGGGGACCGAAGGGGGTAAACACCATATATTTT. It codes for CALTRGPKGVNTIYF.

This clone was observed many times. V usage is TRBV6-5 and J usage is TRBJ1-1; TRBD1 matches 9 bases. The CDR3 extends over 14 amino acids. Unmatched junction bases numbered 5, after V lost 6 bases and J lost 3 bases. The germline V gene encodes CDR1 MNHEY and CDR2 SVGAGI. CDR3: CASSLNRGHTEAFF. CDR3 sequence (DNA): TGTGCCAGCAGCCTCAACAGGGGGCACACTGAAGCTTTCTTT.

This rearrangement joins TRBV6-2 or TRBV6-3 to TRBJ2-5; 7 nucleotides agree with TRBD1. Trimming cost V 4 bases and J 2 bases; bases outside gene matches: 10. The CDR3 runs to 16 residues. In germline, CDR1 is MNHEY, CDR2 SVGEGT. Written as DNA, the CDR3 is TGTGCCAGCAGTTCCCGTACAGGGGAAACTCAAGAGACCCAGTACTTC. It encodes CASSSRTGETQETQYF.

This chain links TRBV9 with TRBJ1-6, with D unclear. V lost 0 bases and J 6 bases, leaving 13 bases between the germline ends. The germline gives CDR1 SGDLS, CDR2 YYNGEE. The CDR3 runs 16 residues. CDR3 region: CASSVGPGFGNSPLHF. The CDR3 DNA is TGTGCCAGCAGCGTAGGTCCGGGGTTCGGTAATTCACCCCTCCACTTT.

The rearrangement links TRBV12-3 or TRBV12-4 to TRBJ2-1; D might be TRBD1 (6 bases). The CDR3 contains 13 residues. V shed 6 bases and J shed 6 bases, with 12 bases lying between them. In DNA, the CDR3 is TGTGCCAGCAGGAGAAAGGACAGCAATGAGCAGTTCTTC. Its translation: CASRRKDSNEQFF.